The 18 T cell receptor beta chains listed next were all sequenced from one sample in a study of sequential checkpoint blockade in melanoma. The treatment was: randomized to nivolumab then ipilimumab (arm A) or the reverse (arm B). Assay used: immunoSEQ multiplex PCR; TCRdb lists only in-frame clones, some missing. The repertoire holds 5,500 to 7,500 clones, with 15% to 20% as singletons. Sequencing was performed on tumor tissue (inferred from file names), taken from a patient given nivolumab and ipilimumab in sequence. These receptors all stem from a human donor with melanoma.

The CDR3 reads CATSRDTGGLDFDEQFF. CDR3 DNA sequence: TGTGCCACCAGCAGAGATACCGGGGGACTAGATTTCGATGAGCAGTTCTTC. The genes are TRBV15 and TRBJ2-1; TRBD2 aligns across 8 bases. V trimming: 0 bases; J trimming: 8 bases; junction bases outside the gene matches: 12. The CDR3 is 17 amino acids. Germline V gives CDR1 LNHNV, CDR2 YYDKDF (reference sequence).

This clone is labeled as medium-sized. J is TRBJ1-5 and V is TRBV18, with TRBD1 matching 7 bases. The CDR3 totals 16 residues. V dropped 1 base and J dropped 0; count of bases not matched to a gene: 3. Germline-derived CDR1 and CDR2 are KGHSH and LQKENI. The DNA for the CDR3 is TGTGCCAGCTCACCACAGGGGGCGGGTAGCAATCAGCCCCAGCATTTT. It codes for CASSPQGAGSNQPQHF.

This clone was counted a few times. The chain uses TRBV6-8 and TRBJ2-4; tentative D call: TRBD2 (6 bases). CDR3 length: 14 residues. Trimming removed 2 bases at V and 8 bases at J, with 13 bases between. Per the germline V gene, CDR1 is MNHGY and CDR2 is SAAAGT. As DNA, the CDR3 is TGTGCCAGCAGTTACGTATGGGGAGGTTACATTCAGTACTTC. Encoded protein: CASSYVWGGYIQYF.

DNA of the CDR3: TGTGCCAGCAGTGACTCGACAGGGGGTTCACCCCTCCACTTT. Protein product: CASSDSTGGSPLHF. The gene calls are TRBV6-4 and TRBJ1-6, with 9 bases identical to TRBD1. The germline V gene has CDR1 MRHNA and CDR2 SNTAGT. This CDR3 is built from 14 residues. After removal of 0 bases from V and 9 bases from J, the junction contained 0 bases not matched to a gene.

The chain uses TRBV9 and TRBJ1-3; no reliable D call. This CDR3 region has 15 residues. The germline gives CDR1 SGDLS, CDR2 YYNGEE. V was shortened by 3 bases and J by 0 bases, with 10 bases between the two germline ends. The CDR3 region is CASSADTSSGNTIYF. CDR3 nucleotides: TGTGCCAGCAGCGCAGACACCAGCTCTGGAAACACCATATATTTT.

The CDR3 region has the DNA TGTGCCAGCAGTCTCGGGACTGAAGCTTTCTTT. This sequence encodes CASSLGTEAFF. The chain joins TRBV6-4 to TRBJ1-1; D unresolved. V was clipped by 5 bases and J by 5 bases, with 6 bases between them. The V gene's germline CDR1 is MRHNA and CDR2 SNTAGT. The CDR3 extends over 11 amino acids.

This clone was seen a few times. The chain is built from TRBV6-8 and TRBJ2-3; 12 nucleotides agree with TRBD2. The CDR3 runs to 16 residues. Per germline, CDR1 MNHGY and CDR2 SAAAGT. V trimming: 6 bases; J trimming: 2 bases; junction bases outside the gene matches: 6. The CDR3 loop is CASSELAGGDTDTQYF. Here the CDR3 DNA reads TGTGCCAGCAGCGAACTAGCGGGGGGAGACACAGATACGCAGTATTTT.

V and J are TRBV18 and TRBJ1-1; possible D gene TRBD1, 6 bases. This CDR3 has 15 amino acids. The V gene lost 3 bases and the J gene lost 7 bases, with 18 bases spanning the gap. CDR1 KGHSH and CDR2 LQKENI come from the germline V gene. In DNA form, the CDR3 reads TGTGCCAGCTCACCCCAGGCAGGGGCTAGGGGTGAAGCTTTCTTT. It yields the protein CASSPQAGARGEAFF.

This clone appeared a few times. The J gene is TRBJ1-1, the V gene TRBV23-1, with D possibly being TRBD1 (5 bases). TRBV23-1 is labeled an ORF, and its function is uncertain. V lost 6 bases and J 3 bases, leaving 11 bases between the germline ends. CDR3 length: 13 amino acids. CDR3 nucleotides: TGCGCCAGCAGCTTGGGGGGGGACACTGAAGCTTTCTTT. Its translation: CASSLGGDTEAFF.

The chain has TRBV19 and TRBJ2-5; D call uncertain. The CDR3 has 11 amino acids. V dropped 3 bases and J dropped 5 bases, with 4 bases sitting between them. CDR1 and CDR2 (germline): LNHDA, SQIVND (reference sequence). The CDR3 DNA reads as TGTGCCAGTAGTATGTGGGAGACCCAGTACTTC. Its translation: CASSMWETQYF.

This clone showed up just a few times. V usage is TRBV18 and J usage is TRBJ1-1; 9 bases agree with TRBD1. CDR3 size: 14 residues. The V gene end was trimmed by 4 bases and the J gene end by 3 bases; junction bases not matched to a gene: 3. CDR1 is KGHSH and CDR2 is LQKENI in the germline V gene. The CDR3 reads CASSLQGADTEAFF. CDR3 nucleotides: TGTGCCAGCTCACTACAGGGGGCGGACACTGAAGCTTTCTTT.

There are a few counts of this clone. This chain joins TRBV9 and TRBJ2-2; D perhaps matches TRBD1 (6 bases). This CDR3 has 13 amino acids. CDR1 and CDR2 from the germline V gene are SGDLS and YYNGEE. V lost 7 bases, J lost 4 bases, and 11 bases lay in between. The chain's CDR3 is CASGNRVTGELFF. Written as DNA, the CDR3 is TGTGCCAGCGGTAACAGGGTCACCGGGGAGCTGTTTTTT.

This clone came up a few times. The J gene is TRBJ1-1, the V gene TRBV12-5, with D uncertain. The length of the CDR3 is 14 residues. Germline CDR1 reads LGHNT; CDR2 reads FRNRAP. The CDR3 spells CASTQGGTHTEAFF. The DNA of the CDR3 is TGTGCCAGCACCCAAGGAGGCACCCACACTGAAGCTTTCTTT.

This clone is medium-sized. This chain connects TRBV11-3 to TRBJ2-5; TRBD2 aligns across 11 bases. Germline CDR1 SGHNT, CDR2 YENEEA. The trim removed 1 base at V and 5 bases at J, leaving 3 bases unmatched. The CDR3 has 15 residues. CDR3 in DNA: TGTGCCAGCAGCTTAGGACTAGCGGGATACGAGACCCAGTACTTC. Protein sequence: CASSLGLAGYETQYF.

This clone is termed medium-sized. The chain uses TRBV6-8 and TRBJ1-2; maybe TRBD1 (5 bases). V lost 2 bases and J 4 bases, leaving 14 bases between the germline ends. Germline lookup yields CDR1 MNHGY and CDR2 SAAAGT. This CDR3 region has 15 residues. The CDR3 region has the DNA TGTGCCAGCAGTTACGGGGCCGGGGGACTCTATGGCTACACCTTC. Amino acid sequence: CASSYGAGGLYGYTF.

The chain couples TRBV29-1 to TRBJ2-3; no definite D call. Germline V CDR1 and CDR2: SQVTM, ANQGSEA. V gave up 1 base and J gave up 3 bases, with 8 bases separating them. CDR3 size: 13 residues. The CDR3 nucleotides are TGCAGCGTTGAAGGGTTGTGGACAGATACGCAGTATTTT. Its protein product is CSVEGLWTDTQYF.

This clone showed up just once. The rearrangement links TRBV5-1 to TRBJ2-5; 10 nucleotides line up with TRBD1. Germline V gene data show CDR1 as SGHRS and CDR2 as YFSETQ. CDR3 length: 15 amino acids. Unmatched junction bases numbered 10, after V lost 5 bases and J lost 6 bases. The chain's CDR3 is CASSFPGQGRQTQYF. The CDR3 DNA follows: TGCGCCAGCAGTTTCCCGGGACAGGGGCGACAGACCCAGTACTTC.

This clone showed up just a few times. The chain uses TRBV12-5 and TRBJ2-3, with a possible D match to TRBD1 (6 bases). Germline V gives CDR1 LGHNT, CDR2 FRNRAP. The CDR3 length is 11 residues. This CDR3 reads CASITGRTQYF. The CDR3 DNA follows: TGTGCCAGCATTACAGGGCGTACGCAGTATTTT.